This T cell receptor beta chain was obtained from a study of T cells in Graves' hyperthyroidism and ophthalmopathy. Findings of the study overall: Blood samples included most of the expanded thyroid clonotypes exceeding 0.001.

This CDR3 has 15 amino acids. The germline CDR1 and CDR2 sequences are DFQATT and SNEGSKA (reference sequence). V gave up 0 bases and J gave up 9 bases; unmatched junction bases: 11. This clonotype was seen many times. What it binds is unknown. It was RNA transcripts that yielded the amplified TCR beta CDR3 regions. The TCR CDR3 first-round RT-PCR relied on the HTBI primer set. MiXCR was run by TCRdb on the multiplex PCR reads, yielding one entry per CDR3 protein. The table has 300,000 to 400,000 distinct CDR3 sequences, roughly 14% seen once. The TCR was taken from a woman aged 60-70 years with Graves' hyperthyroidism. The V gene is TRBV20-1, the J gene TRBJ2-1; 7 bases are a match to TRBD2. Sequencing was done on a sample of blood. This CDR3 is CSARDPNPGGSEQFF. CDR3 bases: TGCAGTGCTAGAGATCCCAACCCCGGCGGGAGTGAGCAGTTCTTC.